Presented here are 30 T cell receptor beta chains from one specimen sequenced in a study of CXCR3-negative and CXCR3-positive naive CD8 T cells. The study's findings and limits: Naive cells positive for CXCR3 carried more hydrophobic TRB CDR3s than CXCR3-negative ones.

The study made its TRB cDNA libraries by 5' RACE, adding UMI labels. TCRdb reanalyzed the 5' RACE reads, giving one entry per CDR3 protein sequence and no DNA. The listing contains around 88,000 distinct CDR3 sequences. What these receptors recognize is not known. Sequencing was done on a sample of naive CXCR3+ CD8+ T cells from blood. Indicated subset: CD45RO-CCR7+CD27+CD95- naive CD8+ T cells expressing CXCR3 (TNR3+). Every receptor here comes from a human donor in good health. Some clones in this sample may be carry-over from other donors' samples.

V usage is TRBV7-8 and J usage is TRBJ2-1; TCRdb's D call of TRBD2 is untestable without DNA. This CDR3 spans 19 amino acids. The germline gives CDR1 SGHVS, CDR2 FQNEAQ. The CDR3 spells CASSLRWTSGPTRPNEQFF.

V is TRBV7-9 and J is TRBJ1-4; there is no DNA to check the TCRdb D call of TRBD1. The CDR3 length is 17 residues. Germline-derived CDR1 and CDR2 are SEHNR and FQNEAQ (reference sequence). The CDR3 sequence is CPSSTLATGATNEKLFF.

The V call is TRBV7-2, the J call TRBJ2-1. This CDR3 is built from 17 residues. Germline CDR1 is SGHTA and CDR2 is FQGNSA. CDR3 loop: CASSLDRRVGSYNEQFF.

This rearrangement joins TRBV12-3 or TRBV12-4 to TRBJ2-3; TCRdb's assignment of TRBD1 cannot be checked, as there is no DNA. This CDR3 is 14 amino acids long. CDR3 residues: CASSQIDRADTQYF.

The chain employs TRBV7-9 and TRBJ2-1; lacking DNA, the TRBD2 call made by TCRdb goes unchecked. The CDR3 extends over 16 amino acids. Per germline, CDR1 SEHNR and CDR2 FQNEAQ (reference sequence). CDR3 residues: CASSTPTSVSYNEQFF.

The V and J genes are TRBV4-3 and TRBJ2-7; there is no DNA to check the TCRdb D call of TRBD1. This CDR3 has 13 amino acids. Per germline, CDR1 LGHNA and CDR2 YSLEER. CDR3 loop: CASSQTGGYEQYF.

The rearrangement uses TRBV5-1 and TRBJ2-3. CDR3 size: 15 residues. Germline loops: CDR1 SGHRS, CDR2 YFSETQ. CDR3: CASSFPLLGADTQYF.

The rearrangement uses TRBV19 and TRBJ2-1. Germline assignment: CDR1 LNHDA and CDR2 SQIVND (reference sequence). This CDR3 has 14 amino acids. This CDR3 is CASSTFVADNEQFF.

This sequence joins TRBV11-1 and TRBJ2-5; TCRdb designates TRBD1, a call that cannot be tested without DNA. The germline CDR1 and CDR2 sequences are SGHAT and FQDESV (reference sequence). The CDR3 is 14 residues long. Here the CDR3 reads CASSFYQGVETQYF.

The rearrangement links TRBV11-2 to TRBJ2-5; there is no DNA to check the TCRdb D call of TRBD2. The CDR3 is 16 amino acids. Germline loops: CDR1 SGHAT, CDR2 FQNNGV. CDR3 protein: CASSKGGLADQETQYF.

The genes are TRBV4-1 and TRBJ1-1. The CDR3 totals 16 residues. CDR1 and CDR2 (germline): MGHRA, YSYEKL. This CDR3 is CASSQDAAGQNTEAFF.

The chain uses TRBV5-1 and TRBJ2-7; the D call of TRBD1 rests on TCRdb alone, since no DNA is present to check it. Per the germline V gene, CDR1 is SGHRS and CDR2 is YFSETQ. The CDR3 totals 14 residues. Here the CDR3 reads CASSLATGQGEQYF.

The V and J genes are TRBV6-2 or TRBV6-3 and TRBJ2-7; as DNA is missing, the TRBD1 call by TCRdb cannot be tested. The length of the CDR3 is 15 residues. Germline assignment: CDR1 MNHEY and CDR2 SVGEGT. The CDR3: CASSSSGTGAYEQYF.

CDR3 loop: CASSYPLGVPGDEQYF. The rearrangement joins TRBV7-9 to TRBJ2-7. This CDR3 is built from 16 residues. The V gene's germline CDR1 is SEHNR and CDR2 FQNEAQ (reference sequence).

J is TRBJ2-2 and V is TRBV7-3; TCRdb returns TRBD2, unconfirmable since there is no DNA. The CDR3 sequence is 21 residues long. Germline V gives CDR1 SGHTA, CDR2 FQGTGA. The CDR3 protein is CASSLGTGTSGGYTNTGELFF.

This chain joins TRBV11-3 and TRBJ2-7. Germline assignment: CDR1 SGHNT and CDR2 YENEEA. The CDR3 has 14 amino acids. CDR3 region: CASSFYGTSYEQYF.

The chain joins TRBV7-3 to TRBJ2-2; TCRdb designates TRBD2, a call that cannot be tested without DNA. Germline V gene sequence: CDR1 SGHTA, CDR2 FQGTGA. The CDR3 runs 15 residues. The CDR3 sequence: CASSLGLSTTGELFF.

The genes are TRBV7-9 and TRBJ2-7; the D gene TCRdb calls, TRBD2, cannot be checked with no DNA. The CDR3 extends over 17 amino acids. In germline, CDR1 is SEHNR, CDR2 FQNEAQ (reference sequence). The CDR3 protein is CASSSTRASGGSYEQYF.

The V and J genes are TRBV6-2 or TRBV6-3 and TRBJ2-5; TCRdb selects TRBD2, and the lack of DNA leaves this call unchecked. CDR1 and CDR2 from the germline V gene are MNHEY and SVGEGT. The CDR3 length is 16 residues. The CDR3 loop is CASSNRGLAPKETQYF.

The chain has TRBV11-2 and TRBJ1-1. CDR3 length: 14 amino acids. Per the germline V gene, CDR1 is SGHAT and CDR2 is FQNNGV. Here the CDR3 reads CASSLGARNTEAFF.

The rearrangement links TRBV7-6 to TRBJ1-1; the D gene TCRdb calls, TRBD1, cannot be checked with no DNA. The CDR3 totals 15 residues. Looked up from germline, CDR1 is SGHVS and CDR2 is FNYEAQ. The CDR3 spells CASSLGQGAVAEAFF.

The rearrangement joins TRBV6-6 to TRBJ2-3; lacking DNA, the TRBD1 call made by TCRdb goes unchecked. The CDR3 has 15 residues. Germline assignment: CDR1 MNHNY and CDR2 SVGAGI (reference sequence). CDR3 residues: CASSYSSGITDTQYF.

This chain links TRBV29-1 with TRBJ2-7. The CDR3 has 13 residues. Per the germline V gene, CDR1 is SQVTM and CDR2 is ANQGSEA. The CDR3 sequence is CSVENGGSYEQYF.

This rearrangement joins TRBV21-1 to TRBJ2-3; as DNA is missing, the TRBD1 call by TCRdb cannot be tested. TRBV21-1 is a documented pseudogene. The CDR3 loop spans 18 amino acids. CDR3: CASSPTPPRTGEVDTQYF.

The chain has TRBV7-3 and TRBJ1-5. The CDR3 has 15 residues. Germline CDR1 and CDR2: SGHTA and FQGTGA. CDR3: CASSLTGQSNQPQHF.

The rearrangement uses TRBV19 and TRBJ2-1; TCRdb lists TRBD1, though no DNA is available to test this call. The CDR3 spans 16 residues. The V gene's germline CDR1 is LNHDA and CDR2 SQIVND (reference sequence). CDR3 loop: CASSNVRGGAENEQFF.

The chain employs TRBV20-1 and TRBJ1-1. Germline V gene data show CDR1 as DFQATT and CDR2 as SNEGSKA (reference sequence). The CDR3 runs 12 residues. The CDR3 region is CSARDSGAEAFF.

The chain has TRBV12-3 or TRBV12-4 and TRBJ1-6; with no DNA, the TCRdb D assignment of TRBD1 cannot be verified. The CDR3 runs 14 residues. The CDR3 loop is CASRAGTDNSPLHF.

The chain joins TRBV5-5 to TRBJ2-7; the D call of TRBD2 rests on TCRdb alone, since no DNA is present to check it. The CDR3 sequence is 14 residues long. Germline-derived CDR1 and CDR2 are SGHKS and YYEKEE (reference sequence). CDR3 sequence: CASSPARVLYEQYF. Combining the CDR3 with reference TRBV5-5 and TRBJ2-7 gives the whole variable domain DAGVTQSPTHLIKTRGQQVTLRCSPISGHKSVSWYQQVLGQGPQFIFQYYEKEERGRGNFPDRFSARQFPNYSSELNVNALLLGDSALYLCASSPARVLYEQYFGPGTRLTVT.

The chain recombines TRBV28 with TRBJ2-1; TCRdb indicates TRBD2, and absent DNA this call remains unverified. The CDR3 has 14 residues. Germline CDR1 is MDHEN and CDR2 is SYDVKM. CDR3 protein: CASSLGTSLDEQFF.